These T cell receptor beta chains were read from a single sample in a study of identical twins. TCRdb recomputed calls from the 5' RACE reads with MiXCR, one row per CDR3 protein. The sample contains just over 450,000 distinct CDR3 sequences, 13% to 15% of which appear only once. These data also formed part of another study, on yellow fever vaccine responses in identical twins.

Sequenced material: CD4+ T cells sorted from blood. Receptors originate from a woman between 18 and 29 years old in good health. CDR3s include the opening cysteine and the closing phenylalanine or tryptophan. D genes are given only for firm matches. Size values are once, few and many counts, or a class for expanded clones, and some rows have none.

D: TRBD1
size: NA
J: TRBJ2-7
V: TRBV20-1
CDR3: CSASPGQGATYEQYF
DNA: TGCAGTGCTAGCCCGGGACAGGGGGCCACCTACGAGCAGTACTTC

D: TRBD1
size: NA
J: TRBJ2-3
V: TRBV29-1
CDR3: CSVSGTGGGTDTQYF
DNA: TGCAGCGTTTCCGGGACAGGGGGCGGCACAGATACGCAGTATTTT

D: NA
size: few
J: TRBJ2-7
V: TRBV7-8
CDR3: CASSLGDGGGYEQYF
DNA: TGTGCCAGCAGCTTGGGGGATGGGGGCGGGTACGAGCAGTACTTC

D: TRBD2
size: NA
J: TRBJ2-2
V: TRBV11-2
CDR3: CASSRRLARDLAGELFF
DNA: TGTGCCAGCAGCCGACGACTAGCGCGAGACCTGGCCGGGGAGCTGTTTTTT

D: TRBD2
size: NA
J: TRBJ2-3
V: TRBV7-3
CDR3: CASSSRLAGTDTQYF
DNA: TGTGCCAGCAGCTCAAGACTAGCGGGCACAGATACGCAGTATTTT

D: TRBD2
size: NA
J: TRBJ2-3
V: TRBV11-3
CDR3: CASSLGLAGGKDTQYF
DNA: TGTGCCAGCAGCTTAGGACTAGCGGGAGGTAAAGATACGCAGTATTTT

D: TRBD1
size: NA
J: TRBJ2-2
V: TRBV27
CDR3: CASSPPGTGILGITGELFF
DNA: TGTGCCAGCAGTCCCCCCGGGACAGGGATTTTGGGTATCACCGGGGAGCTGTTTTTT

D: NA
size: NA
J: TRBJ2-1
V: TRBV20-1
CDR3: CSPNIPEGRSNEQFF
DNA: TGCAGTCCGAATATACCGGAGGGACGGAGCAATGAGCAGTTCTTC

D: NA
size: NA
J: TRBJ2-6
V: TRBV29-1
CDR3: CSVGLGVAGANVLTF
DNA: TGCAGCGTTGGTTTAGGGGTTGCTGGGGCCAACGTCCTGACTTTC

D: TRBD1
size: many
J: TRBJ2-4
V: TRBV11-2
CDR3: CASSSLQGQNIQYF
DNA: TGTGCCAGCAGCTCACTACAGGGGCAAAACATTCAGTACTTC

D: NA
size: NA
J: TRBJ2-3
V: TRBV11-2
CDR3: CASSRRDSTVTQYF
DNA: TGTGCCAGCAGCCGCCGGGACTCCACAGTCACGCAGTATTTT

D: TRBD2
size: NA
J: TRBJ2-4
V: TRBV7-2
CDR3: CASSGLAPDIQYF
DNA: TGTGCCAGCAGCGGACTAGCCCCGGACATTCAGTACTTC

D: NA
size: few
J: TRBJ1-1
V: TRBV7-2
CDR3: CASSLYRRAGTEAFF
DNA: TGTGCCAGCAGCTTATACAGGCGGGCCGGGACTGAAGCTTTCTTT

D: NA
size: NA
J: TRBJ2-2
V: TRBV29-1
CDR3: CSVVEGAGITGELFF
DNA: TGCAGCGTTGTGGAGGGGGCGGGGATCACCGGGGAGCTGTTTTTT

D: NA
size: few
J: TRBJ2-6
V: TRBV20-1
CDR3: CSARDQHSGANVLTF
DNA: TGCAGTGCTAGAGATCAACACTCTGGGGCCAACGTCCTGACTTTC

D: NA
size: NA
J: TRBJ2-2
V: TRBV20-1
CDR3: CSARLATGELFF
DNA: TGCAGTGCTAGATTAGCAACCGGGGAGCTGTTTTTT

D: NA
size: NA
J: TRBJ2-3
V: TRBV12-5
CDR3: CASGIGKGTDTQYF
DNA: TGTGCTAGTGGCATCGGGAAAGGCACAGATACGCAGTATTTT

D: NA
size: NA
J: TRBJ2-1
V: TRBV11-3
CDR3: CASSFSGGRNEQFF
DNA: TGTGCCAGCAGCTTTTCCGGCGGGCGAAATGAGCAGTTCTTC

D: TRBD2
size: many
J: TRBJ2-3
V: TRBV12-3/TRBV12-4
CDR3: CASSPWRESDTQYF
DNA: TGTGCCAGCAGTCCCTGGCGGGAGTCAGATACGCAGTATTTT

D: TRBD1
size: few
J: TRBJ2-4
V: TRBV20-1
CDR3: CSAPRTGKNIQYF
DNA: TGCAGTGCTCCACGGACAGGGAAAAACATTCAGTACTTC

D: NA
size: once
J: TRBJ2-2
V: TRBV19
CDR3: CASSTGGELFF
DNA: TGTGCCAGTAGTACGGGCGGGGAGCTGTTTTTT

D: NA
size: NA
J: TRBJ2-1
V: TRBV6-2/TRBV6-3
CDR3: CASSYVVSSYNEQFF
DNA: TGTGCCAGCAGTTACGTGGTAAGCTCCTACAATGAGCAGTTCTTC

D: NA
size: NA
J: TRBJ2-1
V: TRBV7-8
CDR3: CASSARLRNEQFF
DNA: TGTGCCAGCAGCGCCAGGCTCCGTAATGAGCAGTTCTTC

D: TRBD1
size: many
J: TRBJ2-5
V: TRBV15
CDR3: CATSSIRTGGIETQYF
DNA: TGTGCCACCAGTAGCATTCGGACAGGGGGCATCGAGACCCAGTACTTC

D: TRBD1
size: NA
J: TRBJ2-1
V: TRBV11-2
CDR3: CASSPLGQSSYNEQFF
DNA: TGTGCCAGCAGCCCACTGGGACAGAGCTCCTACAATGAGCAGTTCTTC

D: NA
size: NA
J: TRBJ2-3
V: TRBV18
CDR3: CASSRRGPQDTQYF
DNA: TGTGCCAGCTCACGCCGGGGGCCTCAAGATACGCAGTATTTT

D: NA
size: few
J: TRBJ2-2
V: TRBV5-1
CDR3: CASSLAGRAAGELFF
DNA: TGCGCCAGCAGCTTGGCCGGGCGGGCAGCCGGGGAGCTGTTTTTT

D: TRBD2
size: NA
J: TRBJ2-2
V: TRBV4-1
CDR3: CASRSGLAVVAGELFF
DNA: TGCGCCAGCAGGTCGGGACTAGCGGTAGTGGCCGGGGAGCTGTTTTTT

D: NA
size: NA
J: TRBJ2-1
V: TRBV28
CDR3: CASSLISASAGASYNEQFF
DNA: TGTGCCAGCAGTTTAATTTCGGCGTCTGCGGGGGCCTCCTACAATGAGCAGTTCTTC

D: TRBD2
size: NA
J: TRBJ2-5
V: TRBV7-9
CDR3: CASSYNERGAKTQYF
DNA: TGTGCCAGCAGTTACAACGAGCGGGGGGCGAAGACCCAGTACTTC

D: TRBD2
size: few
J: TRBJ2-1
V: TRBV28
CDR3: CASSFFKASGAYNEQFF
DNA: TGTGCCAGCAGTTTTTTTAAGGCTAGCGGAGCTTACAATGAGCAGTTCTTC

D: TRBD2
size: NA
J: TRBJ2-3
V: TRBV27
CDR3: CASSSPGGPTDTQYF
DNA: TGTGCCAGCAGTTCACCGGGGGGGCCCACAGATACGCAGTATTTT

D: TRBD2
size: many
J: TRBJ2-1
V: TRBV4-1
CDR3: CASSRLELAGGPGEQFF
DNA: TGCGCCAGCAGCCGCCTAGAACTAGCGGGAGGGCCGGGTGAGCAGTTCTTC

D: TRBD2
size: NA
J: TRBJ2-3
V: TRBV6-2/TRBV6-3
CDR3: CASSLRLAGDDTDTQYF
DNA: TGTGCCAGCAGTTTAAGACTAGCGGGGGATGACACAGATACGCAGTATTTT

D: NA
size: NA
J: TRBJ2-5
V: TRBV20-1
CDR3: CSARRDTNQETQYF
DNA: TGCAGTGCTAGAAGAGACACAAACCAAGAGACCCAGTACTTC

D: NA
size: few
J: TRBJ1-2
V: TRBV30
CDR3: CAWSDNNYGYTF
DNA: TGTGCCTGGAGTGACAATAACTATGGCTACACCTTC

D: NA
size: few
J: TRBJ2-3
V: TRBV5-6
CDR3: CASSLGRATQYF
DNA: TGTGCCAGCAGCTTGGGTAGGGCGACGCAGTATTTT

D: TRBD2
size: NA
J: TRBJ2-5
V: TRBV20-1
CDR3: CSASSGGLETQYF
DNA: TGCAGTGCTAGTTCGGGGGGGTTAGAGACCCAGTACTTC

D: TRBD1
size: many
J: TRBJ2-7
V: TRBV29-1
CDR3: CSVERQGVYEQYF
DNA: TGCAGCGTTGAAAGACAGGGGGTATACGAGCAGTACTTC

D: TRBD2
size: NA
J: TRBJ2-1
V: TRBV6-1
CDR3: CASSDGLVINEQFF
DNA: TGTGCCAGCAGTGACGGACTAGTGATCAATGAGCAGTTCTTC

D: NA
size: few
J: TRBJ2-3
V: TRBV20-1
CDR3: CSARSPTRTDTQYF
DNA: TGCAGTGCTAGATCCCCCACTAGGACAGATACGCAGTATTTT

D: TRBD1
size: many
J: TRBJ1-6
V: TRBV5-1
CDR3: CASSLDRGNSPLHF
DNA: TGTGCCAGCAGTTTGGACAGGGGTAATTCACCCCTCCACTTT

D: NA
size: many
J: TRBJ2-5
V: TRBV5-6
CDR3: CASSLWQGETQYF
DNA: TGTGCCAGCAGCTTGTGGCAGGGAGAGACCCAGTACTTC

D: NA
size: few
J: TRBJ2-5
V: TRBV4-2
CDR3: CASSRNRGGETQYF
DNA: TGTGCCAGCAGCCGGAATAGGGGGGGAGAGACCCAGTACTTC

D: TRBD2
size: NA
J: TRBJ2-1
V: TRBV7-2
CDR3: CASSTRGAYNEQFF
DNA: TGTGCCAGCAGCACGCGGGGGGCTTACAATGAGCAGTTCTTC

D: TRBD2
size: NA
J: TRBJ2-4
V: TRBV29-1
CDR3: CSVGGTSGLKNIQYF
DNA: TGCAGCGTGGGAGGGACTAGCGGCCTCAAAAACATTCAGTACTTC

D: NA
size: NA
J: TRBJ2-5
V: TRBV12-5
CDR3: CASGSGQKETQYF
DNA: TGTGCTAGTGGTTCCGGACAGAAAGAGACCCAGTACTTC